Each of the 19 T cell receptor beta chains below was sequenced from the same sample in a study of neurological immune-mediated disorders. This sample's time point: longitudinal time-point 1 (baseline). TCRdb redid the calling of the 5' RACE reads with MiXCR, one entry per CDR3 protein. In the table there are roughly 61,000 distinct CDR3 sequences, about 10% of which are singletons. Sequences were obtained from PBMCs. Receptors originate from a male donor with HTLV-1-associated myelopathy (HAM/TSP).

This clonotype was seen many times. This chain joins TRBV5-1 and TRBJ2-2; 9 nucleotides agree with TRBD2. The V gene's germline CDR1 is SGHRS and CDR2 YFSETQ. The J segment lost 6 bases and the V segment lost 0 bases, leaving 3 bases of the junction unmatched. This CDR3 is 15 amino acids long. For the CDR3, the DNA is TGCGCCAGCAGCTTGGGGACTAGCGATCCCGGGGAGCTGTTTTTT. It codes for CASSLGTSDPGELFF.

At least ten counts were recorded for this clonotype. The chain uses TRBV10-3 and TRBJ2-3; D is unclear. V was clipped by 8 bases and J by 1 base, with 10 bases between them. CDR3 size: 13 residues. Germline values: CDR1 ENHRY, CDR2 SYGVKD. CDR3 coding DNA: TGTGCCATCGGCCCTTCCGGCACAGATACGCAGTATTTT. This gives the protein CAIGPSGTDTQYF.

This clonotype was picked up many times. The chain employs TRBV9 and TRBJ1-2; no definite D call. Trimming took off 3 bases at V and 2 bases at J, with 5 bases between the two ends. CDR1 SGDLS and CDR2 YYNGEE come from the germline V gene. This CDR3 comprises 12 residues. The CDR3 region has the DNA TGTGCCAGCAGCGAGGACAACTATGGCTACACCTTC. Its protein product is CASSEDNYGYTF.

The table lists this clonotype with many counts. CDR3 residues: CASSVRPDGELFF. As DNA, the CDR3 is TGTGCCAGCAGCGTACGGCCTGATGGGGAGCTGTTTTTT. V usage is TRBV9 and J usage is TRBJ2-2; D call uncertain. The CDR3 covers 13 residues. Per the germline V gene, CDR1 is SGDLS and CDR2 is YYNGEE. The V end was cut by 1 base, the J end by 8 bases, with 9 bases between. The full variable domain, in which reference TRBV9 and TRBJ2-2 provide the parts outside the CDR3, is DSGVTQTPKHLITATGQRVTLRCSPRSGDLSVYWYQQSLDQGLQFLIQYYNGEERAKGNILERFSAQQFPDLHSELNLSSLELGDSALYFCASSVRPDGELFFGEGSRLTVL.

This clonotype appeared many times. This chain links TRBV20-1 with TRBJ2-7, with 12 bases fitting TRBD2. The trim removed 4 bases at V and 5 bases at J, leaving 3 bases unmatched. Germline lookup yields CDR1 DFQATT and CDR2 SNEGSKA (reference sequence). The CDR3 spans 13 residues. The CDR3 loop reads CSATSGGGDEQYF. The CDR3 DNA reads TGCAGTGCTACTAGCGGGGGGGGCGACGAGCAGTACTTC.

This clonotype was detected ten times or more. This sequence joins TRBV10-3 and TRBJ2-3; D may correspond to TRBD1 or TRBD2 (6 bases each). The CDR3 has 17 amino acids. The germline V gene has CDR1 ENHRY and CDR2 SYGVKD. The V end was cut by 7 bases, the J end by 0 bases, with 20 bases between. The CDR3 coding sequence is TGTGCCATCAAGGGGGAACTAGCCGTCCCTAGCACAGATACGCAGTATTTT. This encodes CAIKGELAVPSTDTQYF.

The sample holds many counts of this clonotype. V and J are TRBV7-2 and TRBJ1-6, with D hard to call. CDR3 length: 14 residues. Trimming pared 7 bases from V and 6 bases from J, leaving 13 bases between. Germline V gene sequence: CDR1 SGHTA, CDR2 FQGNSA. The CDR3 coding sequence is TGTGCCAGCATCACAAGGAGGTTTAATTCACCCCTCCACTTT. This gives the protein CASITRRFNSPLHF.

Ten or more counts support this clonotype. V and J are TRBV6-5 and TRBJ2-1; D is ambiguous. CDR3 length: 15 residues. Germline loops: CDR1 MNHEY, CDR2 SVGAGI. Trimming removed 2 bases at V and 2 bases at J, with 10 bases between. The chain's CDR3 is CASSYQPAAYNEQFF. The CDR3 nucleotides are TGTGCCAGCAGTTACCAGCCCGCGGCCTACAATGAGCAGTTCTTC.

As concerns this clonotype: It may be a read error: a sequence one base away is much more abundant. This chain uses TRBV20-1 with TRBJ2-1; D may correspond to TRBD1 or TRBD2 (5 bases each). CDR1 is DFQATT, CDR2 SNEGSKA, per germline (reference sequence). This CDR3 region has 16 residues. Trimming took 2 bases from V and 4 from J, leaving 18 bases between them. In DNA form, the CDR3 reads TGCAGTGCTAGAAGGGCGACAGAGGGCGCGTACAATGAGCAGTTCTTC. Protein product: CSARRATEGAYNEQFF.

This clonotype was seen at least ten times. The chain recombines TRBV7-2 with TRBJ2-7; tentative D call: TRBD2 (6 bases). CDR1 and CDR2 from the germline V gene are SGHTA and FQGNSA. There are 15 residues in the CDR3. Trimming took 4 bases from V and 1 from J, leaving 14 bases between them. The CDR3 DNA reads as TGTGCCAGCAGCTCCGGCCACGGAGGGTCCTACGAGCAGTACTTC. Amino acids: CASSSGHGGSYEQYF.

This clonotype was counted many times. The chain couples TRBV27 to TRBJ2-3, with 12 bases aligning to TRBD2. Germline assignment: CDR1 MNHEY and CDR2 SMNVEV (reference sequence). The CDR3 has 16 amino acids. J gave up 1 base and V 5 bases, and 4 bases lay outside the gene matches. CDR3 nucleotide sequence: TGTGCCAGCAGTCCCAGACTAGCGGGGGGCACAGATACGCAGTATTTT. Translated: CASSPRLAGGTDTQYF.

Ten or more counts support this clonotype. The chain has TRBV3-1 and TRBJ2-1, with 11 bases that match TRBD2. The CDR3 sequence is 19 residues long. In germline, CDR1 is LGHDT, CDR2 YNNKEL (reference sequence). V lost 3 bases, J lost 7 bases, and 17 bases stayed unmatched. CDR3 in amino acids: CASSHNSGGARKIRNEQFF. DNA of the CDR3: TGTGCCAGCAGCCATAATAGCGGGGGGGCCAGAAAGATTAGGAATGAGCAGTTCTTC.

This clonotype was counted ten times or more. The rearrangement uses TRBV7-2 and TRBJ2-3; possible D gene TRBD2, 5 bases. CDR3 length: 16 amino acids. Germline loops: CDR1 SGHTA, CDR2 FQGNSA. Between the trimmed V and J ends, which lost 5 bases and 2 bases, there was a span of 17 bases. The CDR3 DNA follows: TGTGCCAGCAGCCCAGCGGCAACACTCGTCACAGATACGCAGTATTTT. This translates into CASSPAATLVTDTQYF.

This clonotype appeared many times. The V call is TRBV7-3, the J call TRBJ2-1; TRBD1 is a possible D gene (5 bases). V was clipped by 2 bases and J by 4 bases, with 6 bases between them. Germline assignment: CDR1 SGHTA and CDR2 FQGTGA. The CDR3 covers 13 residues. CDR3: CASSLQGYNEQFF. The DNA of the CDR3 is TGTGCCAGCAGCTTACAGGGTTACAATGAGCAGTTCTTC.

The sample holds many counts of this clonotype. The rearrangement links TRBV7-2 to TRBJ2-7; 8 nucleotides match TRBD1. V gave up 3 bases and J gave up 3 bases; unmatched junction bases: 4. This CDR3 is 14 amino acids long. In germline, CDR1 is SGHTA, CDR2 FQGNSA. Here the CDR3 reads CASSLGDRIYEQYF. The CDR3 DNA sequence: TGTGCCAGCAGCTTGGGGGACAGGATCTACGAGCAGTACTTC.

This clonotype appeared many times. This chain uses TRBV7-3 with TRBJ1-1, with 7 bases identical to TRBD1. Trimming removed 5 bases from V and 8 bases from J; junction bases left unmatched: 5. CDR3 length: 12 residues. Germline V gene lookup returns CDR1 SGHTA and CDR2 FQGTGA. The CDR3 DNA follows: TGTGCCAGCAGCCAGGGGGGTATGGAAGCTTTCTTT. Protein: CASSQGGMEAFF.

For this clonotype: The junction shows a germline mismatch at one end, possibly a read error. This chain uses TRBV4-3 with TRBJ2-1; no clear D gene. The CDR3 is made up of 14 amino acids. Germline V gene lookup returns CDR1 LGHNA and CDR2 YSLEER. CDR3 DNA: TGCGCCAGCAGTCAAGATCCTCAACACAATGAGCAGTTCTTC. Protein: CASSQDPQHNEQFF.

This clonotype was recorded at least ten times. CDR3 region: CASSLGLGGTDTQYF. CDR3 sequence (DNA): TGCGCCAGCAGCTTGGGGCTCGGAGGCACAGATACGCAGTATTTT. This chain uses TRBV5-1 with TRBJ2-3; D is unresolved. The CDR3 totals 15 residues. Germline values: CDR1 SGHRS, CDR2 YFSETQ. Trimming removed 0 bases at V and 1 base at J, with 9 bases between.

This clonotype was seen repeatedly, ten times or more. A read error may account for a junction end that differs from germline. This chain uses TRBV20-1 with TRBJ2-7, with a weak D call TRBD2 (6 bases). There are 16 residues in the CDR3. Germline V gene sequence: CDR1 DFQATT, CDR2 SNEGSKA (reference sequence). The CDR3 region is CSARDRGEGRSSEQYF. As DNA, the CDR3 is TGCAGTGCTAGAGATCGTGGTGAAGGGAGGTCCTCCGAGCAGTACTTC.